Listed below are T cell receptor beta chains from one sample, sequenced in a study of T cell repertoires in cytomegalovirus infection. Antigens for these TCRs are unknown. TCRdb redid the calling of the reads with MiXCR, one entry per CDR3 protein. Seen here are some 700,000 distinct CDR3 sequences, 30% to 35% observed once, and the top ten hold around a sixth. Sequencing used cultured PBMCs, obtained from culture after CMV antigen stimulation. The receptors here all came from a human donor in good health (CMV status not recorded). Some clones in this sample may be carry-over from other donors' samples. Each CDR3 is given with its conserved first and last residue. Each record gives: V gene, J gene, D gene, clone size, CDR3 protein, CDR3 DNA. The D gene is left open where the match is weak. The size field is filled for only some rows; it gives once, few, many or a size class.

V: TRBV2
J: TRBJ2-4
D: .
size: few
CDR3: CASKGRIAKNIQYF
DNA: TGTGCCAGCAAGGGCAGGATAGCCAAAAACATTCAGTACTTC

V: TRBV27
J: TRBJ1-6
D: TRBD1
size: few
CDR3: CASSSRQGMDSPLHF
DNA: TGTGCCAGCAGTTCCCGACAGGGGATGGATTCACCCCTCCACTTT

V: TRBV6-1
J: TRBJ2-3
D: TRBD2
size: .
CDR3: CASPDRTSGRADTQYF
DNA: TGTGCCAGCCCTGATAGAACTAGCGGGAGAGCAGATACGCAGTATTTT

V: TRBV7-6
J: TRBJ2-3
D: TRBD2
size: few
CDR3: CATHGGGRIQDTQYF
DNA: TGTGCCACCCACGGGGGGGGGCGGATACAAGATACGCAGTATTTT

V: TRBV7-8
J: TRBJ1-5
D: .
size: few
CDR3: CASSDRGGGSGNQPQHF
DNA: TGTGCCAGCAGCGATAGGGGGGGGGGGTCCGGCAATCAGCCCCAGCATTTT

V: TRBV6-2/TRBV6-3
J: TRBJ2-3
D: .
size: .
CDR3: CASSYQGSRTDTQYF
DNA: TGTGCCAGCAGTTACCAAGGAAGCCGCACAGATACGCAGTATTTT

V: TRBV6-2/TRBV6-3
J: TRBJ2-1
D: TRBD2
size: .
CDR3: CASRVLGLAGGLSSYNEQFF
DNA: TGTGCCAGCAGGGTCTTGGGGCTAGCGGGGGGATTGAGCTCCTACAATGAGCAGTTCTTC

V: TRBV12-3/TRBV12-4
J: TRBJ1-1
D: TRBD1
size: .
CDR3: CASEGTGVMNTEAFF
DNA: TGTGCCAGCGAGGGTACAGGGGTTATGAACACTGAAGCTTTCTTT

V: TRBV7-6
J: TRBJ2-7
D: TRBD1
size: many
CDR3: CASSPRDRVYEQYF
DNA: TGTGCCAGCAGCCCCAGGGACAGGGTCTACGAGCAGTACTTC

V: TRBV11-2
J: TRBJ2-1
D: .
size: few
CDR3: CASSFRATSYNEQFF
DNA: TGTGCCAGCAGCTTTCGGGCGACCTCCTACAATGAGCAGTTCTTC

V: TRBV5-1
J: TRBJ2-3
D: TRBD2
size: .
CDR3: CASSLGDTAGGSTDTQYF
DNA: TGCGCCAGCAGCTTGGGGGATACAGCGGGAGGGTCCACAGATACGCAGTATTTT

V: TRBV10-3
J: TRBJ2-6
D: .
size: once
CDR3: CAISEFSTGPSGANVLTF
DNA: TGTGCCATCAGTGAGTTCTCTACAGGGCCGTCCGGGGCCAACGTCCTGACTTTC

V: TRBV7-6
J: TRBJ1-1
D: TRBD1
size: .
CDR3: CASSAGQGGMNTEAFF
DNA: TGTGCCAGCAGCGCAGGACAGGGCGGGATGAACACTGAAGCTTTCTTT

V: TRBV20-1
J: TRBJ2-1
D: .
size: .
CDR3: CSAPIVDNEQFF
DNA: TGCAGTGCCCCGATTGTCGACAATGAGCAGTTCTTC

V: TRBV2
J: TRBJ1-4
D: TRBD1
size: .
CDR3: CATGRQGSEKLFF
DNA: TGTGCCACAGGACGACAGGGGAGTGAAAAACTGTTTTTT

V: TRBV7-9
J: TRBJ1-1
D: .
size: .
CDR3: CASSSTSGNMNTEAFF
DNA: TGTGCCAGCAGCTCCACTAGCGGGAATATGAACACTGAAGCTTTCTTT

V: TRBV7-2
J: TRBJ2-7
D: .
size: .
CDR3: CASSSLRRGEQYF
DNA: TGTGCCAGCAGCTCCCTCCGTCGGGGGGAGCAGTACTTC

V: TRBV20-1
J: TRBJ1-2
D: .
size: .
CDR3: CSYKDFPNYGYTF
DNA: TGCAGCTACAAGGATTTTCCGAACTATGGCTACACCTTC

V: TRBV20-1
J: TRBJ2-4
D: .
size: .
CDR3: CSAGEIGGGQNIQYF
DNA: TGCAGTGCCGGAGAAATTGGGGGGGGCCAAAACATTCAGTACTTC

V: TRBV28
J: TRBJ2-5
D: .
size: .
CDR3: CASSLVRGGATQYF
DNA: TGTGCCAGCAGTTTAGTGAGGGGCGGCGCGACCCAGTACTTC

V: TRBV5-1
J: TRBJ2-7
D: .
size: .
CDR3: CASSNRWGTEQYF
DNA: TGCGCCAGCAGCAACCGGTGGGGAACCGAGCAGTACTTC

V: TRBV6-5
J: TRBJ2-7
D: .
size: .
CDR3: CASSWMGQPYEQYF
DNA: TGTGCCAGCAGTTGGATGGGGCAACCCTACGAGCAGTACTTC

V: TRBV20-1
J: TRBJ1-5
D: TRBD1
size: .
CDR3: CSARETGGGGNQPQHF
DNA: TGCAGTGCTAGAGAGACAGGGGGAGGAGGCAATCAGCCCCAGCATTTT

V: TRBV2
J: TRBJ2-3
D: .
size: .
CDR3: CAISMGSDTQYF
DNA: TGTGCCATCTCGATGGGCTCAGATACGCAGTATTTT

V: TRBV5-6
J: TRBJ1-5
D: .
size: .
CDR3: CASSSLQNTQPQHF
DNA: TGTGCCAGCAGCTCCCTACAGAATACTCAGCCCCAGCATTTT

V: TRBV7-2
J: TRBJ2-1
D: TRBD1
size: many
CDR3: CASSYRQGQYNEQFF
DNA: TGTGCCAGCAGCTACCGACAGGGCCAGTACAATGAGCAGTTCTTC

V: TRBV7-2
J: TRBJ2-7
D: .
size: few
CDR3: CASSPQGGNIRSEQYF
DNA: TGTGCCAGCAGCCCCCAAGGCGGTAACATCAGGTCCGAGCAGTACTTC

V: TRBV7-9
J: TRBJ1-1
D: TRBD1
size: many
CDR3: CASSLNTGTVYPLNTEAFF
DNA: TGTGCCAGCAGCCTGAATACCGGGACAGTATATCCGTTGAACACTGAAGCTTTCTTT

V: TRBV6-2/TRBV6-3
J: TRBJ2-7
D: .
size: .
CDR3: CASSRPRGVDYEQYF
DNA: TGTGCCAGCAGTCGTCCGAGAGGCGTGGACTACGAGCAGTACTTC

V: TRBV12-3/TRBV12-4
J: TRBJ2-5
D: TRBD2
size: once
CDR3: CASSRGGQGTQYF
DNA: TGTGCCAGCAGTCGGGGGGGGCAGGGGACCCAGTACTTC

V: TRBV6-5
J: TRBJ2-3
D: TRBD2
size: .
CDR3: CASSYKTSGRAQYF
DNA: TGTGCCAGCAGTTATAAGACTAGCGGGAGGGCGCAGTATTTT